The 8 T cell receptor beta chains listed next were all sequenced from one sample in a study of immune heterogeneity within non-small cell lung tumors (dated by TCRdb to between 2017 and 2018). Sequenced using a HiSeq X Ten. A multiplex PCR system amplified the TCR beta CDR3 region, with a first 10-cycle round using 32 V-gene forward and 13 J-gene reverse primers. TCRdb reprocessed the public reads (quality trimming at Q25 with fastp, clone calling with MiXCR) and kept in-frame beta chains. CDR3 protein sequences are deduplicated, and each keeps its most common genes and DNA. The sample has roughly 15,000 distinct CDR3 sequences on record, about a third of them singletons. About 16% of the sample lies in the top ten. Genomic DNA extracted from bulk tumor tissue served as TCR template, with 600 ng gDNA amplified per sample. During surgery, multiple biopsies were taken from each primary tumor, with sampling sites spaced as far apart as possible within the tumor mass. The study cohort was described as untreated, and the patients were newly diagnosed NSCLC cases having curative surgery.

The sequenced sample consisted of lung tumor tissue. The receptor set was obtained from a woman between 45 and 60 years old with non-small cell lung cancer.

The CDR3 sequence is CAIRGLAGTDTQYF. CDR3 coding DNA: TGTGCCATCAGGGGACTAGCTGGCACAGATACGCAGTATTTT. This chain joins TRBV10-3 and TRBJ2-3; TRBD2 matches 9 bases. The junction had 2 bases not matched to a gene; V was cut back by 6 bases and J by 1 base. Germline V CDR1 and CDR2: ENHRY, SYGVKD. This CDR3 is built from 14 residues.

J is TRBJ1-4 and V is TRBV6-2 or TRBV6-3; D is perhaps TRBD1 (6 bases). Looked up from germline, CDR1 is MNHEY and CDR2 is SVGEGT. This CDR3 has 14 residues. V was trimmed by 8 bases and J by 5 bases, leaving 15 bases between them. CDR3 amino acids: CASLGGAGNEKLFF. Here the CDR3 DNA reads TGTGCCAGCCTGGGGGGGGCTGGGAATGAAAAACTGTTTTTT.

By frequency in the sample, this clonotype is medium-sized. The chain is built from TRBV6-1 and TRBJ1-2, with D maybe TRBD1 (6 bases). From germline, CDR1 is MNHNS and CDR2 SASEGT. This CDR3 is 21 amino acids long. With 5 bases removed from V and 8 bases from J, the gap between germline ends came to 39 bases. CDR3 coding DNA: TGTGCCAGCAGTCAGGGGCCCTTGTGGGCGAGCGGCCCGAGCCGGGGAGACGGCTACACCTTC. Its translation is CASSQGPLWASGPSRGDGYTF.

A note on this clonotype: Relative to the germline gene, one junction end is altered; a read error may explain this. The CDR3, as DNA: TGTGCAAGCAGATTAGTAGGGGGGGGGGTCGGGGGGCCAAATAGCACAGATACGCAGTATTTT. The encoded protein is CASRLVGGGVGGPNSTDTQYF. The rearrangement links TRBV7-6 to TRBJ2-3, with a weak D call TRBD2 (7 bases). The CDR3 consists of 21 residues. Germline CDR1 SGHVS, CDR2 FNYEAQ.

The chain links TRBV3-1 to TRBJ2-7; no definite D call. Germline V gene data show CDR1 as LGHDT and CDR2 as YNNKEL (reference sequence). This CDR3 is 15 amino acids long. Trimming removed 2 bases from V and 2 bases from J, with 13 bases in between. CDR3 nucleotides: TGTGCCAGCAGCCAAAGGGCTGTTCGCGCCTACGAGCAGTACTTC. Amino acid sequence: CASSQRAVRAYEQYF.

This clonotype was observed many times. V is TRBV9 and J is TRBJ1-2; D not resolved. This CDR3 is built from 15 residues. The germline V and J ends were trimmed by 0 bases and 6 bases, with 15 bases remaining between them. In germline, CDR1 is SGDLS, CDR2 YYNGEE. The CDR3 bases are TGTGCCAGCAGCGTAGGGGGAGGGCCCCCCAATGGCTACACCTTC. Translating gives CASSVGGGPPNGYTF. Combining the CDR3 with reference TRBV9 and TRBJ1-2 gives the whole variable domain DSGVTQTPKHLITATGQRVTLRCSPRSGDLSVYWYQQSLDQGLQFLIQYYNGEERAKGNILERFSAQQFPDLHSELNLSSLELGDSALYFCASSVGGGPPNGYTFGSGTRLTVV.

This chain links TRBV6-4 with TRBJ1-4, with 9 bases lining up with TRBD1. The length of the CDR3 is 16 residues. The J segment lost 4 bases and the V segment lost 5 bases, leaving 8 bases of the junction unmatched. The V gene's germline CDR1 is MRHNA and CDR2 SNTAGT. The CDR3 DNA reads TGTGCCAGCAGTCAAGATCCGGGACAGGGTAATGAAAAACTGTTTTTT. It codes for CASSQDPGQGNEKLFF.

This clonotype is deemed medium-sized (0.01 to 0.1%). The rearrangement joins TRBV28 to TRBJ1-5, with no clear D. Trimming removed 7 bases from V and 11 bases from J, with 18 bases in between. The CDR3 is 13 residues long. The germline CDR1 and CDR2 sequences are MDHEN and SYDVKM. The CDR3 sequence: CASTGSNLPAQHF. For the CDR3, the DNA is TGTGCCAGCACTGGCAGCAACCTTCCGGCCCAGCATTTT.